This is a list of T cell receptor beta chains from one sample in a study of graft-versus-host responses after intestinal transplantation. These receptors have no known antigen. Sequencing was performed with immunoSEQ multiplex PCR; in TCRdb, only in-frame clones are kept and a portion is missing. This sample has about 86,000 clones, with 90% to 95% found just once. Material: unstimulated CD8+ T cells sorted from spleen or lymph node cells, obtained before intestinal transplant. The receptors were gathered from a human donor who received an intestinal transplant. CDR3s include the opening cysteine and the closing phenylalanine or tryptophan. D genes are given only for firm matches. Clone size is not always given. Where it is, it says once, few, many or a class for expanded clones.

clone_size: few; v_call: TRBV4-3; j_call: TRBJ2-7; d_call: TRBD1; cdr3_nt: TGCGCCAGCAGCCAATACTACAGGGGCTACGAGCAGTACTTC; cdr3_aa: CASSQYYRGYEQYF
clone_size: -; v_call: TRBV7-9; j_call: TRBJ2-2; d_call: -; cdr3_nt: TGTGCCAGCAGCCTGGGACACACGAACACCGGGGAGCTGTTTTTT; cdr3_aa: CASSLGHTNTGELFF
clone_size: -; v_call: TRBV19; j_call: TRBJ2-2; d_call: TRBD2; cdr3_nt: TGTGCCAGTAGTATCAGCGGGGGGGCCGGGGAGCTGTTTTTT; cdr3_aa: CASSISGGAGELFF
clone_size: few; v_call: TRBV4-1; j_call: TRBJ2-7; d_call: TRBD2; cdr3_nt: TGCGCCAGCAGCCCGATAGCGGGGGGTGCCTACGAGCAGTACTTC; cdr3_aa: CASSPIAGGAYEQYF
clone_size: -; v_call: TRBV5-1; j_call: TRBJ2-7; d_call: TRBD2; cdr3_nt: TGCGCCAGCAGCTTGAAAAGGACTAGCGGATACGAGCAGTACTTC; cdr3_aa: CASSLKRTSGYEQYF
clone_size: -; v_call: TRBV7-9; j_call: TRBJ1-1; d_call: TRBD1; cdr3_nt: TGTGCCAGCAGCTCGGACAGGTCGAACACTGAAGCTTTCTTT; cdr3_aa: CASSSDRSNTEAFF
clone_size: -; v_call: TRBV28; j_call: TRBJ2-1; d_call: -; cdr3_nt: TGTGCCAGCAGTTTATACGCTCGCGATGAGCAGTTCTTC; cdr3_aa: CASSLYARDEQFF
clone_size: -; v_call: TRBV19; j_call: TRBJ2-5; d_call: TRBD1; cdr3_nt: TGTGCCAGTATAGGACAGGTCGAAGAGACCCAGTACTTC; cdr3_aa: CASIGQVEETQYF
clone_size: -; v_call: TRBV9; j_call: TRBJ2-7; d_call: -; cdr3_nt: TGTGCCAGCAGCGTAGCAGGCCTAAACTACGAGCAGTACTTC; cdr3_aa: CASSVAGLNYEQYF
clone_size: -; v_call: TRBV5-4; j_call: TRBJ2-6; d_call: -; cdr3_nt: TGTGCCAGCAGCTTGGAGGGCAGGGACTTCTCTGGGGCCAACGTCCTGACTTTC; cdr3_aa: CASSLEGRDFSGANVLTF
clone_size: -; v_call: TRBV30; j_call: TRBJ2-3; d_call: TRBD2; cdr3_nt: TGTGCCTGGAGTGAAAGCGGGGGGGCATTAGATACGCAGTATTTT; cdr3_aa: CAWSESGGALDTQYF
clone_size: -; v_call: TRBV21-1; j_call: TRBJ2-6; d_call: -; cdr3_nt: TGTGCCCTTGAGCAGGGTAGCGGGAGTACTGGGGCCAACGTCCTGACTTTC; cdr3_aa: CALEQGSGSTGANVLTF
clone_size: once; v_call: TRBV25-1; j_call: TRBJ2-7; d_call: TRBD2; cdr3_nt: TGTGCCACCTTCGGCAGCGGGAGTTACGAGCAGTACTTC; cdr3_aa: CATFGSGSYEQYF
clone_size: -; v_call: TRBV4-1; j_call: TRBJ1-2; d_call: -; cdr3_nt: TGCGCCAGCAGCCACCCTGGCCCAGGGTACTATGGCTACACCTTC; cdr3_aa: CASSHPGPGYYGYTF
clone_size: once; v_call: TRBV2; j_call: TRBJ2-1; d_call: -; cdr3_nt: TGTGCCAGCAGTGAAGAGAGATTAGACTACAATGAGCAGTTCTTC; cdr3_aa: CASSEERLDYNEQFF
clone_size: -; v_call: TRBV9; j_call: TRBJ2-7; d_call: -; cdr3_nt: TGTGCCAGCAGCGTAGCGGAGGGGCACTCCTACGAGCAGTACTTC; cdr3_aa: CASSVAEGHSYEQYF